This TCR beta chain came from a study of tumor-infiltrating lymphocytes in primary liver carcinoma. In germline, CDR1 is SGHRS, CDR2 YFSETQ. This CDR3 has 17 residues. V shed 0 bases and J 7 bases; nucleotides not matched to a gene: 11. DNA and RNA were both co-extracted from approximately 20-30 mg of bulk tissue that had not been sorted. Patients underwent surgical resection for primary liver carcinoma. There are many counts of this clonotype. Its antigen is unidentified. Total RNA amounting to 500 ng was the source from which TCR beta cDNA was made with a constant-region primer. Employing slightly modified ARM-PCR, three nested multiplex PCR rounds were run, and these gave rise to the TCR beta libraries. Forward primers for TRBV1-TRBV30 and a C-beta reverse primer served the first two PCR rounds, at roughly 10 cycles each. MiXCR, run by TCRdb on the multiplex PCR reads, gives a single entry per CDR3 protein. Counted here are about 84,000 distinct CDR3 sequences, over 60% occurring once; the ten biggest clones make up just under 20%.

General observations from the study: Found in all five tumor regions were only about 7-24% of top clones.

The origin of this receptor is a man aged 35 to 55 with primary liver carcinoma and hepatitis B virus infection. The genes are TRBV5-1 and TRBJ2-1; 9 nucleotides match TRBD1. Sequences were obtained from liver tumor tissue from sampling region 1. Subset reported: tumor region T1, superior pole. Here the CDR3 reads CASSLDGATGGRNEQFF. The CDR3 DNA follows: TGCGCCAGCAGCTTGGATGGTGCAACAGGGGGCAGGAATGAGCAGTTCTTC.